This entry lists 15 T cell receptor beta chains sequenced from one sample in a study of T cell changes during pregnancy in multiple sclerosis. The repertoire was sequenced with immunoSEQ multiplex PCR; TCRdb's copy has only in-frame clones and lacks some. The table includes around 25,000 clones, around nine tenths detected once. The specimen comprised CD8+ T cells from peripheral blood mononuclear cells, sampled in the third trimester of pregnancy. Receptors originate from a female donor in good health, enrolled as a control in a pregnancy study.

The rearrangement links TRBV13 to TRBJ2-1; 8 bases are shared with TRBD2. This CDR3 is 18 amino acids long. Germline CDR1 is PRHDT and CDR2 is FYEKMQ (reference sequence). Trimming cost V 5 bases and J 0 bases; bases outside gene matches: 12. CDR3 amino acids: CASSPTGAGGFSYNEQFF. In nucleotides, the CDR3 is TGTGCCAGCAGCCCGACGGGGGCGGGGGGATTCTCCTACAATGAGCAGTTCTTC.

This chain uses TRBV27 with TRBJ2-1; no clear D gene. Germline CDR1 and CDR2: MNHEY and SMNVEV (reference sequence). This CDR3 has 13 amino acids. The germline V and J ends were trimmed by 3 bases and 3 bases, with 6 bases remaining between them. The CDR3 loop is CASSLSFYNEQFF. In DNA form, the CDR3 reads TGTGCCAGCAGTTTGTCCTTCTACAATGAGCAGTTCTTC.

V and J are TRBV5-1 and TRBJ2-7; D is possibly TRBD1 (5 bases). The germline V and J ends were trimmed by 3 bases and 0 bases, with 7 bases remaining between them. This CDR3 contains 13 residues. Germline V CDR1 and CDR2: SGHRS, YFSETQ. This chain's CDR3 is CASSSDNSYEQYF. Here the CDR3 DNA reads TGCGCCAGCAGCTCGGACAACTCCTACGAGCAGTACTTC.

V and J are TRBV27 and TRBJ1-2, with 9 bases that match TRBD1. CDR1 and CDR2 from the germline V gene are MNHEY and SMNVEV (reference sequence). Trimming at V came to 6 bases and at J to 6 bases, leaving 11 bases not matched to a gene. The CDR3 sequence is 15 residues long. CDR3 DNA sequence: TGTGCCAGCAGCACGGTCGGACAGGGGATTGATGGCTACACCTTC. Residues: CASSTVGQGIDGYTF.

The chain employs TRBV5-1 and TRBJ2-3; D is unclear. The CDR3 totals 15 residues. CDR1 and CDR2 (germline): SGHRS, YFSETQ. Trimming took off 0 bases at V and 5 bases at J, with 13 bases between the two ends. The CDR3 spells CASSLVADKIDTQYF. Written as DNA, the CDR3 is TGCGCCAGCAGCTTGGTTGCTGACAAGATAGATACGCAGTATTTT.

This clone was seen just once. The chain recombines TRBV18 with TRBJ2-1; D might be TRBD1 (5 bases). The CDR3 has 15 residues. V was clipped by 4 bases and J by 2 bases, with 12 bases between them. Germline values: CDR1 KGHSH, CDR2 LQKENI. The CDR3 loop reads CASSLLGPPYNEQFF. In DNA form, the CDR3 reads TGTGCCAGCTCACTTTTGGGGCCCCCCTACAATGAGCAGTTCTTC.

The CDR3: CASSQRTDSPRREQFF. In nucleotides, the CDR3 is TGTGCCAGCAGCCAAAGGACAGATTCCCCAAGGAGGGAGCAGTTCTTC. V is TRBV7-9 and J is TRBJ2-1, with D maybe TRBD1 (6 bases). CDR1 is SEHNR and CDR2 is FQNEAQ in the germline V gene (reference sequence). V lost 5 bases, J lost 10 bases, and 24 bases lay in between. CDR3 length equals 16 residues. The full variable domain, its missing parts supplied by reference TRBV7-9 and TRBJ2-1, is DTGVSQNPRHKITKRGQNVTFRCDPISEHNRLYWYRQTLGQGPEFLTYFQNEAQLEKSRLLSDRFSAERPKGSFSTLEIQRTEQGDSAMYLCASSQRTDSPRREQFFGPGTRLTVL.

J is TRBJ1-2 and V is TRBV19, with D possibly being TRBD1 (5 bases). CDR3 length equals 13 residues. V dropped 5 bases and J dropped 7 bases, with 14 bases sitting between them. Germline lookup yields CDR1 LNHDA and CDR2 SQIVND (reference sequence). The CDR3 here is CASSPGSFGGYTF. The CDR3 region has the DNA TGTGCCAGTAGTCCAGGGTCCTTTGGTGGCTACACCTTC.

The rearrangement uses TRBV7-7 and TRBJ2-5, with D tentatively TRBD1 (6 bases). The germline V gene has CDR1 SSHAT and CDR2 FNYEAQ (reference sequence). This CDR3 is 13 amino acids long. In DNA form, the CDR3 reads TGTGCTAGCGCCCCCAGGGGTGACGAGACCCAGTACTTC. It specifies CASAPRGDETQYF.

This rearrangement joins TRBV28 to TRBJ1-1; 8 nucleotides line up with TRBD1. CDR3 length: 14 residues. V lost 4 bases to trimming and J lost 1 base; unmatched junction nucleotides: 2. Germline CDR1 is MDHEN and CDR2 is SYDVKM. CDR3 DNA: TGTGCCAGCAGTTACAGGGGGGAGAACACTGAAGCTTTCTTT. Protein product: CASSYRGENTEAFF.

The CDR3 sequence is CASSPGLNTGELFF. The DNA for the CDR3 is TGCGCCAGCAGCCCGGGACTAAACACCGGGGAGCTGTTTTTT. The chain joins TRBV4-1 to TRBJ2-2; 7 nucleotides align to TRBD2. The CDR3 length is 14 residues. The germline CDR1 and CDR2 sequences are MGHRA and YSYEKL. V shed 4 bases, J shed 2 bases, and the junction held 1 base outside the gene matches.

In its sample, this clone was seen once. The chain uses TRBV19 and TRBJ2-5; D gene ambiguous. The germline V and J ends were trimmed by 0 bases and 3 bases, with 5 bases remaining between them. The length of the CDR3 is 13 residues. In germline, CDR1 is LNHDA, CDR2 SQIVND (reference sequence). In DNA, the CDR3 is TGTGCCAGTAGTATAGATGGAGAAGAGACCCAGTACTTC. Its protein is CASSIDGEETQYF.

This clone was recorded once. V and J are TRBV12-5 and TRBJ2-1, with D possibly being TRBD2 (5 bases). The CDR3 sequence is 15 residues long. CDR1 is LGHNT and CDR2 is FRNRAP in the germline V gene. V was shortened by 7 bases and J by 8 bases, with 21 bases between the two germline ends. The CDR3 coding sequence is TGTGCTAGTGATGGGGTCCGAGGGAATTTATATGAGCAGTTCTTC. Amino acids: CASDGVRGNLYEQFF.

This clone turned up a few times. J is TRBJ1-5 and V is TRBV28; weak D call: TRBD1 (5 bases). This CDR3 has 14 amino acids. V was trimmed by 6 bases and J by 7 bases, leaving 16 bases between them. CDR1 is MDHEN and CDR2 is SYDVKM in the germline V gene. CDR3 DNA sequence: TGTGCCAGCAGCCTAACGGGGGGAGGGCAGCCCCAGCATTTT. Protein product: CASSLTGGGQPQHF.

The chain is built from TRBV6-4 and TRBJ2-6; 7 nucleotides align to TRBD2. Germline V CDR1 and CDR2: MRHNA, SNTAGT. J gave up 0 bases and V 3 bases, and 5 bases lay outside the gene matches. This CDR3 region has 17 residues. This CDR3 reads CASSESGEGSGANVLTF. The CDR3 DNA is TGTGCCAGCAGTGAGTCCGGGGAGGGCTCTGGGGCCAACGTCCTGACTTTC.